Shown below are 28 T cell receptor beta chains from a single sample sequenced in a study of T cells after posttransplantation cyclophosphamide. Assay: immunoSEQ multiplex PCR; the TCRdb copy retains only in-frame clones and omits some. The repertoire holds under 20,000 clones, with less than 85% as singletons. The sequencing sample was made of memory CD4+ T cells sorted from blood. These receptor sequences come from a man aged 25 to 40 in good health and a related stem cell transplant donor.

The chain uses TRBV6-5 and TRBJ1-3; TRBD1 is a possible D gene (5 bases). Germline V gene lookup returns CDR1 MNHEY and CDR2 SVGAGI. CDR3 length equals 15 residues. Trimming stripped 6 bases from V and 0 bases from J, with 12 bases between. The CDR3 loop is CASSRQRSSGNTIYF. The CDR3 nucleotides read TGTGCCAGCAGCCGACAGCGAAGCTCTGGAAACACCATATATTTT.

The chain has TRBV9 and TRBJ1-5, with no clear D. This CDR3 comprises 13 residues. The V gene's germline CDR1 is SGDLS and CDR2 YYNGEE. Trimming removed 4 bases at V and 7 bases at J, with 12 bases between. CDR3 loop: CASSPDLAQPQHF. The CDR3 coding sequence is TGTGCCAGCAGCCCGGACTTAGCACAGCCCCAGCATTTT.

The chain links TRBV27 to TRBJ2-3; TRBD1 aligns across 8 bases. The CDR3 is made up of 12 amino acids. V gave up 4 bases and J gave up 6 bases; unmatched junction bases: 0. Germline V gene sequence: CDR1 MNHEY, CDR2 SMNVEV (reference sequence). For the CDR3, the DNA is TGTGCCAGCAGTTCAGGGGGCGATACGCAGTATTTT. This gives the protein CASSSGGDTQYF.

V usage is TRBV12-5 and J usage is TRBJ2-1, with D possibly being TRBD2 (5 bases). With 1 base removed from V and 8 bases from J, the gap between germline ends came to 15 bases. Germline CDR1 is LGHNT and CDR2 is FRNRAP. The CDR3 sequence is 15 residues long. The CDR3 coding sequence is TGTGCTAGTGGTTTGGCCTGGGTCCCCGGGGATGAGCAGTTCTTC. Translation gives CASGLAWVPGDEQFF.

The chain joins TRBV19 to TRBJ2-2; D gene unclear. Per germline, CDR1 LNHDA and CDR2 SQIVND (reference sequence). Trimming pared 1 base from V and 4 bases from J, leaving 10 bases between. CDR3 length equals 15 residues. In nucleotides, the CDR3 is TGTGCCAGTAGTATAGGCCTAGTTACCACCGGGGAGCTGTTTTTT. This translates into CASSIGLVTTGELFF.

The chain has TRBV5-1 and TRBJ2-6, with unresolved D. The CDR3 totals 16 residues. Germline CDR1 SGHRS, CDR2 YFSETQ. Trimming shortened V by 0 bases and J by 4 bases, and 11 bases separated the two germline ends. The CDR3: CASSLEEPFGANVLTF. For the CDR3, the DNA is TGCGCCAGCAGCTTGGAAGAGCCGTTCGGGGCCAACGTCCTGACTTTC.

The J gene is TRBJ2-2, the V gene TRBV15; tentative D call: TRBD2 (6 bases). V was shortened by 5 bases and J by 5 bases, with 15 bases between the two germline ends. Germline V lookup: CDR1 LNHNV, CDR2 YYDKDF (reference sequence). The CDR3 runs 15 residues. The CDR3 DNA is TGTGCCACCAGCGCGGGGAAGGTGGGAACCGGGGAGCTGTTTTTT. Amino acids: CATSAGKVGTGELFF.

The V and J genes are TRBV14 and TRBJ1-1, with 8 bases fitting TRBD1. J gave up 5 bases and V 3 bases, and 8 bases lay outside the gene matches. CDR3 length: 15 amino acids. Germline lookup yields CDR1 SGHDN and CDR2 FVKESK. CDR3 nucleotide sequence: TGTGCCAGCAGCCAGGGCGGACAGGGAGGTACTGAAGCTTTCTTT. It yields the protein CASSQGGQGGTEAFF.

The rearrangement links TRBV10-3 to TRBJ1-3; a possible D gene is TRBD1 (5 bases). V dropped 6 bases and J dropped 0 bases, with 9 bases sitting between them. The CDR3 contains 14 residues. Germline values: CDR1 ENHRY, CDR2 SYGVKD. The CDR3 DNA reads as TGTGCCATCAGACAGGAACTCTCTGGAAACACCATATATTTT. It encodes CAIRQELSGNTIYF.

The chain carries TRBV6-5 and TRBJ1-4; 8 nucleotides line up with TRBD1. Germline V gene sequence: CDR1 MNHEY, CDR2 SVGAGI. Trimming removed 7 bases from V and 7 bases from J; junction bases left unmatched: 8. The CDR3 runs to 14 residues. DNA of the CDR3: TGTGCCAGCAACCCCGGACAGGGTTTTGAAAAACTGTTTTTT. It specifies CASNPGQGFEKLFF.

V usage is TRBV9 and J usage is TRBJ1-5; TRBD1 matches at 8 bases. The junction had 8 bases not matched to a gene; V was cut back by 2 bases and J by 7 bases. CDR1 and CDR2 from the germline V gene are SGDLS and YYNGEE. The CDR3 runs to 15 residues. This CDR3 is CASSVGQGAGQPQHF. The DNA of the CDR3 is TGTGCCAGCAGCGTGGGGCAGGGGGCGGGACAGCCCCAGCATTTT.

The V gene is TRBV11-3, the J gene TRBJ2-2; 7 nucleotides line up with TRBD1. The CDR3 has 15 amino acids. J gave up 6 bases and V 4 bases, and 8 bases lay outside the gene matches. The V gene's germline CDR1 is SGHNT and CDR2 YENEEA. The CDR3 here is CASSSTGMSAGELFF. The CDR3 region has the DNA TGTGCCAGCAGCTCGACAGGGATGTCTGCCGGGGAGCTGTTTTTT. Together with reference TRBV11-3 and TRBJ2-2, the CDR3 gives the full variable domain: EAGVVQSPRYKIIEKKQPVAFWCNPISGHNTLYWYLQNLGQGPELLIRYENEEAVDDSQLPKDRFSAERLKGVDSTLKIQPAELGDSAVYLCASSSTGMSAGELFFGEGSRLTVL.

This clone was seen only once. V is TRBV11-2 and J is TRBJ2-3; possibly TRBD2 for D (6 bases). CDR3 size: 14 residues. V was shortened by 0 bases and J by 8 bases, with 12 bases between the two germline ends. Germline CDR1 and CDR2: SGHAT and FQNNGV. Here the CDR3 DNA reads TGTGCCAGCAGCTTAGAGTCCCTCGGGGGTACGCAGTATTTT. Its protein product is CASSLESLGGTQYF.

The chain carries TRBV9 and TRBJ2-6, with 9 positions matching TRBD1. The CDR3 contains 16 residues. V lost 7 bases to trimming and J lost 0 bases; unmatched junction nucleotides: 5. Germline CDR1 reads SGDLS; CDR2 reads YYNGEE. The CDR3 DNA is TGTGCCAGCGGTTTGGGACAGGGCTCTGGGGCCAACGTCCTGACTTTC. Protein product: CASGLGQGSGANVLTF.

A single count supports this clone. The gene calls are TRBV7-8 and TRBJ2-7; TRBD1 matches at 7 bases. Germline loops: CDR1 SGHVS, CDR2 FQNEAQ. This CDR3 is built from 16 residues. After removal of 5 bases from V and 1 base from J, the junction contained 11 bases not matched to a gene. The CDR3 DNA reads as TGTGCCAGCAGCGCCGACAGGGATAAAGCTTCCTACGAGCAGTACTTC. Protein: CASSADRDKASYEQYF.

CDR3 DNA: TGCGCCAGCAGCCCGGGACTAGCGGGGGGGACGAGAGACACAGATACGCAGTATTTT. Translation gives CASSPGLAGGTRDTDTQYF. The chain couples TRBV5-1 to TRBJ2-3, with 16 nucleotides matching TRBD2. CDR3 length: 19 residues. Per germline, CDR1 SGHRS and CDR2 YFSETQ. V shed 4 bases, J shed 2 bases, and the junction held 10 bases outside the gene matches.

By share, this clone ranks as medium-sized. V and J are TRBV7-2 and TRBJ1-1; tentative D call: TRBD1 (6 bases). V was cut by 4 bases and J by 4 bases, with 16 bases left in between. Germline V gives CDR1 SGHTA, CDR2 FQGNSA. This CDR3 comprises 15 residues. CDR3 region: CASSSQGPRVTEAFF. CDR3 coding DNA: TGTGCCAGCAGCTCACAGGGACCCAGGGTCACTGAAGCTTTCTTT.

This clone has only a few counts. The chain recombines TRBV5-6 with TRBJ2-3; TRBD1 matches 8 bases. Germline CDR1 is SGHDT and CDR2 is YYEEEE. This CDR3 is 16 amino acids long. J was trimmed by 9 bases and V by 2 bases; bases with no gene match: 14. The CDR3: CASSLPSRGLSETQYF. The CDR3 coding sequence is TGTGCCAGCAGCTTACCCTCCAGGGGGCTTTCGGAGACGCAGTATTTT.

The J gene is TRBJ1-6, the V gene TRBV2; 9 bases align to TRBD1. CDR1 and CDR2 from the germline V gene are SNHLY and FYNNEI. J was trimmed by 10 bases and V by 7 bases; bases with no gene match: 8. CDR3 size: 14 residues. Here the CDR3 reads CASNPTGGGSPLHF. The CDR3 DNA reads as TGTGCCAGCAACCCGACAGGGGGAGGGTCACCCCTCCACTTT. Full variable domain (remainder filled in from reference TRBV2 and TRBJ1-6): EPEVTQTPSHQVTQMGQEVILRCVPISNHLYFYWYRQILGQKVEFLVSFYNNEISEKSEIFDDQFSVERPDGSNFTLKIRSTKLEDSAMYFCASNPTGGGSPLHFGNGTRLTVT.

The CDR3 sequence is CASSKSSDYGYTF. DNA of the CDR3: TGCGCCAGCAGCAAAAGCTCTGACTATGGCTACACCTTC. The rearrangement joins TRBV4-3 to TRBJ1-2; the D is unclear. This CDR3 region has 13 residues. The ends were cut back, 5 bases at V and 3 bases at J, with 10 bases in the middle. Germline CDR1 LGHNA, CDR2 YSLEER.

CDR3 nucleotide sequence: TGTGCCAGCAGGGGGTCCGGGACTAGCGGGCCACATTCCTACAATGAGCAGTTCTTC. Its translation: CASRGSGTSGPHSYNEQFF. This chain joins TRBV7-9 and TRBJ2-1, with TRBD2 identical over 12 bases. CDR1 and CDR2 from the germline V gene are SEHNR and FQNEAQ (reference sequence). CDR3 length: 19 residues. After removal of 6 bases from V and 1 base from J, the junction contained 13 bases not matched to a gene. The full variable domain, in which reference TRBV7-9 and TRBJ2-1 provide the parts outside the CDR3, is DTGVSQNPRHKITKRGQNVTFRCDPISEHNRLYWYRQTLGQGPEFLTYFQNEAQLEKSRLLSDRFSAERPKGSFSTLEIQRTEQGDSAMYLCASRGSGTSGPHSYNEQFFGPGTRLTVL.

This chain connects TRBV4-1 to TRBJ2-5, with 8 nucleotides matching TRBD2. Per germline, CDR1 MGHRA and CDR2 YSYEKL. J gave up 3 bases and V 6 bases, and 12 bases lay outside the gene matches. The CDR3 has 16 amino acids. The CDR3 DNA follows: TGCGCCAGCAGACCCGAGGGTGCGGGGGGAAAAGAGACCCAGTACTTC. It translates to CASRPEGAGGKETQYF.

This clone was found once. This chain links TRBV7-6 with TRBJ2-1; maybe TRBD2 (5 bases). CDR1 and CDR2 (germline): SGHVS, FNYEAQ. V was shortened by 0 bases and J by 5 bases, with 5 bases between the two germline ends. The CDR3 has 13 amino acids. The CDR3 DNA reads TGTGCCAGCAGCTTAGCCGGGGACAATGAGCAGTTCTTC. Translated: CASSLAGDNEQFF.

V and J are TRBV15 and TRBJ1-3, with D possibly TRBD1 on 5 matching bases. This CDR3 comprises 15 residues. Germline V gene lookup returns CDR1 LNHNV and CDR2 YYDKDF (reference sequence). V lost 4 bases, J lost 1 base, and 11 bases lay in between. CDR3 bases: TGTGCCACCAGCACGGAGAACAGGTCTGGAAACACCATATATTTT. Encoded protein: CATSTENRSGNTIYF.

The V and J genes are TRBV6-5 and TRBJ1-6; D is unclear. This CDR3 region has 14 residues. V dropped 0 bases and J dropped 7 bases, with 7 bases sitting between them. Germline-derived CDR1 and CDR2 are MNHEY and SVGAGI. The CDR3 DNA reads as TGTGCCAGCAGTTACTCGGCGGCCAATTCACCCCTCCACTTT. Translation: CASSYSAANSPLHF.

The V gene is TRBV13, the J gene TRBJ2-7; TRBD2 matches 12 bases. The trim removed 1 base at V and 0 bases at J, leaving 7 bases unmatched. Germline CDR1 PRHDT, CDR2 FYEKMQ (reference sequence). The CDR3 contains 18 residues. The CDR3 DNA sequence: TGTGCCAGCAGCTTAGTTGTGACTAGCGGGGGCCTCTCCTACGAGCAGTACTTC. It encodes CASSLVVTSGGLSYEQYF.

This clone occurred once. Since the CDR3 does not end with the conserved phenylalanine or tryptophan, this likely comes from a read error. The V gene is TRBV7-2, the J gene TRBJ1-1; D is ambiguous. The CDR3 is made up of 13 amino acids. The germline V and J ends were trimmed by 1 base and 4 bases, with 7 bases remaining between them. CDR1 is SGHTA and CDR2 is FQGNSA in the germline V gene. CDR3 residues: CASSLDVRTEAFL. DNA of the CDR3: TGTGCCAGCAGCTTAGATGTTCGCACTGAAGCTTTCCTT.

DNA for the CDR3: TGCGCCAGCAGTCCCGGGACAGCTGGTTCTGAAGCTTTCTTT. Translation: CASSPGTAGSEAFF. V gene TRBV5-1 combines with J gene TRBJ1-1; 7 nucleotides line up with TRBD1. The junction had 10 bases not matched to a gene; V was cut back by 5 bases and J by 6 bases. CDR3 length: 14 residues. Germline V gene data show CDR1 as SGHRS and CDR2 as YFSETQ.